The following is a T cell receptor beta chain sequence with its context. Its antigen is still unknown. The sample originates from a study of tumor-infiltrating lymphocytes in localized non-small cell lung cancer. Turning to the study itself: Each patient gave resected tumor and non-adjacent uninvolved lung tissue.

Profiled with immunoSEQ multiplex PCR; TCRdb holds only in-frame clones, not every one. The data show around 17,000 clones, 65% to 85% seen once. General study results and limits: TCRbeta sequencing showed higher T cell infiltration in tumors than uninvolved lung.

The sequence came from a human donor with non-small cell lung cancer. The material sequenced was uninvolved lung tissue not adjacent to the tumor.

The CDR3, as DNA: TGCGCCAGCAGCTTGGCGGCGGTAGGGGGTCTGGGCACTGAAGCTTTCTTT. It is translated as CASSLAAVGGLGTEAFF. V is TRBV5-1 and J is TRBJ1-1, with D possibly TRBD1 on 6 matching bases. Germline V gene data show CDR1 as SGHRS and CDR2 as YFSETQ. V lost 0 bases, J lost 4 bases, and 19 bases lay in between. The CDR3 extends over 17 amino acids. The full variable domain, in which reference TRBV5-1 and TRBJ1-1 provide the parts outside the CDR3, is KAGVTQTPRYLIKTRGQQVTLSCSPISGHRSVSWYQQTPGQGLQFLFEYFSETQRNKGNFPGRFSGRQFSNSRSEMNVSTLELGDSALYLCASSLAAVGGLGTEAFFGQGTRLTVV.